This TCR beta chain was recorded in a study of T cell repertoires in cytomegalovirus infection. Study-level background: Alongside well-studied HLA-B-restricted CMV epitopes, recently identified HLA-C-restricted CMV epitopes were also used. Notes on the study in general: Carriers of CMV plus the relevant HLA were identified by cumulative public TCR beta family frequency.

Trimming pared 4 bases from V and 4 bases from J, leaving 14 bases between. Germline CDR1 is SQVTM and CDR2 is ANQGSEA. The CDR3 totals 13 residues. TCRdb ran MiXCR on the reads and lists one entry per CDR3 protein. This sample has 95,000 to 150,000 distinct CDR3 sequences, with around 30% found just once. This clonotype was found many times. Its matching antigen is unknown. The sequence came from a human donor in good health (CMV status not recorded). Some clones in this sample may be carry-over from other donors' samples. The chain carries TRBV29-1 and TRBJ2-7; D uncertain. The sample consisted of CD8+ T cells from cultured PBMCs, taken from culture after CMV antigen stimulation. CDR3 protein: CSVVGLGAYEQYF. In DNA form, the CDR3 reads TGCAGCGTTGTCGGTCTAGGTGCTTACGAGCAGTACTTC.